The 27 T cell receptor beta chains below were found in one sample sequenced in a study of blood T cell repertoires in COVID-19. Sequencing used immunoSEQ multiplex PCR; TCRdb keeps in-frame clones, though not all of them. The table lists tens of thousands of clones, around 80% of them singletons. Sequencing was carried out using peripheral blood. The receptors shown here come from a man aged 80 or over with acute or convalescent COVID-19.

The gene calls are TRBV5-1 and TRBJ2-7, with 9 bases that match TRBD1. This CDR3 comprises 16 residues. Germline CDR1 SGHRS, CDR2 YFSETQ. Trimming at V came to 4 bases and at J to 6 bases, leaving 14 bases not matched to a gene. CDR3 loop: CASSPSPGTGMGEQYF. For the CDR3, the DNA is TGCGCCAGCAGCCCGAGCCCCGGGACAGGGATGGGCGAGCAGTACTTC. The whole variable domain, remainder taken from reference TRBV5-1 and TRBJ2-7, is KAGVTQTPRYLIKTRGQQVTLSCSPISGHRSVSWYQQTPGQGLQFLFEYFSETQRNKGNFPGRFSGRQFSNSRSEMNVSTLELGDSALYLCASSPSPGTGMGEQYFGPGTRLTVT.

The V gene is TRBV29-1, the J gene TRBJ2-1; 10 nucleotides agree with TRBD2. V trimming: 3 bases; J trimming: 3 bases; junction bases outside the gene matches: 5. From germline, CDR1 is SQVTM and CDR2 ANQGSEA. This CDR3 is built from 15 residues. This CDR3 reads CSVDQREGIYNEQFF. The CDR3 coding sequence is TGCAGCGTTGACCAGCGGGAGGGGATCTACAATGAGCAGTTCTTC.

V is TRBV14 and J is TRBJ2-5, with 7 bases that match TRBD1. Looked up from germline, CDR1 is SGHDN and CDR2 is FVKESK. The CDR3 contains 15 residues. V lost 0 bases, J lost 5 bases, and 6 bases stayed unmatched. CDR3 nucleotides: TGTGCCAGCAGCCAAGATCAGGGGGTCGCCGAGACCCAGTACTTC. Residues: CASSQDQGVAETQYF.

Worth noting for this clone: Additional DNA sequences in this sample encode the identical CDR3. The chain combines TRBV19 with TRBJ2-2; 7 bases are a match to TRBD1. The CDR3 covers 16 residues. Looked up from germline, CDR1 is LNHDA and CDR2 is SQIVND (reference sequence). V lost 1 base to trimming and J lost 2 bases; unmatched junction nucleotides: 4. The CDR3 spells CASSIGGTANTGELFF. In nucleotides, the CDR3 is TGTGCCAGTAGTATAGGTGGGACAGCTAACACCGGGGAGCTGTTTTTT.

This clone was recorded once. The rearrangement links TRBV14 to TRBJ2-7; 10 bases fit TRBD2. The CDR3 has 13 residues. Trimming at V came to 10 bases and at J to 5 bases, leaving 8 bases not matched to a gene. Germline loops: CDR1 SGHDN, CDR2 FVKESK. For the CDR3, the DNA is TGTGCCAAACAATTAGCGGGAGGCGACGAGCAGTACTTC. This gives the protein CAKQLAGGDEQYF.

V and J are TRBV19 and TRBJ2-2, with D perhaps TRBD1 (5 bases). Germline V gene data show CDR1 as LNHDA and CDR2 as SQIVND (reference sequence). The CDR3 runs 14 residues. Trimming took 11 bases from V and 4 from J, leaving 17 bases between them. The CDR3 region has the DNA TGTGCCTCGCGAGCAGGGTACAGCACCGGGGAGCTGTTTTTT. Amino acids: CASRAGYSTGELFF. Full variable domain (remainder filled in from reference TRBV19 and TRBJ2-2): DGGITQSPKYLFRKEGQNVTLSCEQNLNHDAMYWYRQDPGQGLRLIYYSQIVNDFQKGDIAEGYSVSREKKESFPLTVTSAQKNPTAFYLCASRAGYSTGELFFGEGSRLTVL.

CDR3 sequence reads: CASSLEQADEQFF. Written as DNA, the CDR3 is TGTGCCAGCAGCTTAGAACAGGCCGATGAGCAGTTCTTC. The chain carries TRBV7-2 and TRBJ2-1; possibly TRBD1 for D (5 bases). This CDR3 contains 13 residues. V was clipped by 1 base and J by 8 bases, with 9 bases between them. The germline CDR1 and CDR2 sequences are SGHTA and FQGNSA.

The chain links TRBV7-9 to TRBJ1-2; a possible D gene is TRBD1 (5 bases). Trimming left V 2 bases short and J 3 bases short, with 10 bases between. The CDR3 has 14 amino acids. Germline assignment: CDR1 SEHNR and CDR2 FQNEAQ (reference sequence). The CDR3 nucleotides are TGTGCCAGCAGCTTAAGGGAAGGGGACTATGGCTACACCTTC. Protein sequence: CASSLREGDYGYTF.

The V call is TRBV5-4, the J call TRBJ1-1, with 9 bases aligning to TRBD1. V lost 2 bases and J lost 5; bases outside the gene matches: 4. Germline lookup yields CDR1 SGHNT and CDR2 YYREEE (reference sequence). The CDR3 is made up of 14 amino acids. CDR3: CASSLRGQGTEAFF. The CDR3 DNA is TGTGCCAGCAGCTTACGAGGACAGGGGACTGAAGCTTTCTTT.

This chain links TRBV6-5 with TRBJ1-3; 7 bases map to TRBD1. The CDR3 consists of 16 residues. Germline values: CDR1 MNHEY, CDR2 SVGAGI. V lost 0 bases and J lost 0; bases outside the gene matches: 2. CDR3 amino acids: CASSYSGQTSGNTIYF. In DNA form, the CDR3 reads TGTGCCAGCAGTTACTCGGGACAGACCTCTGGAAACACCATATATTTT.

This clone showed up just a few times. The rearrangement joins TRBV2 to TRBJ1-2; 7 bases map to TRBD1. The CDR3 sequence is 13 residues long. Germline CDR1 and CDR2: SNHLY and FYNNEI. The J segment lost 5 bases and the V segment lost 4 bases, leaving 4 bases of the junction unmatched. This CDR3 reads CASSVGQLYGYTF. In DNA, the CDR3 is TGTGCCAGCAGTGTGGGACAGCTTTATGGCTACACCTTC.

The CDR3 loop reads CASSPEDTEAFF. In DNA, the CDR3 is TGTGCCAGCAGCCCGGAGGACACTGAAGCTTTCTTT. The rearrangement links TRBV11-2 to TRBJ1-1; unclear D gene. CDR1 and CDR2 (germline): SGHAT, FQNNGV. This CDR3 comprises 12 residues. Deletions cut 5 bases from V and 3 bases from J, with 7 bases between.

The chain joins TRBV18 to TRBJ2-1, with 8 bases that match TRBD1. The germline V gene encodes CDR1 KGHSH and CDR2 LQKENI. The junction had 1 base not matched to a gene; V was cut back by 3 bases and J by 6 bases. This CDR3 region has 13 residues. CDR3 nucleotides: TGTGCCAGCTCACCCGGACAGGGCAATGAGCAGTTCTTC. As protein: CASSPGQGNEQFF.

The rearrangement links TRBV4-3 to TRBJ1-2, with D possibly matching TRBD1 (5 bases). The germline V gene has CDR1 LGHNA and CDR2 YSLEER. V was cut by 0 bases and J by 8 bases, with 13 bases left in between. The CDR3 is made up of 14 amino acids. The CDR3 DNA reads TGCGCCAGCAGCCAAGATCGCAGGGTGTACGGCTACACCTTC. Protein: CASSQDRRVYGYTF.

CDR3 bases: TGTGCCAGCAGCTGGCAGAACACCGGGGAGCTGTTTTTT. Amino acids: CASSWQNTGELFF. The V call is TRBV5-4, the J call TRBJ2-2; D is unresolved. V was clipped by 3 bases and J by 1 base, with 4 bases between them. The CDR3 runs 13 residues. CDR1 SGHNT and CDR2 YYREEE come from the germline V gene (reference sequence). The complete variable domain, with remaining parts taken from reference TRBV5-4 and TRBJ2-2, reads ETGVTQSPTHLIKTRGQQVTLRCSSQSGHNTVSWYQQALGQGPQFIFQYYREEENGRGNFPPRFSGLQFPNYSSELNVNALELDDSALYLCASSWQNTGELFFGEGSRLTVL.

CDR3 sequence: CASSNAGREKLFF. DNA for the CDR3: TGTGCCAGCAGCAACGCGGGGCGGGAAAAACTGTTTTTT. The J gene is TRBJ1-4, the V gene TRBV9; possible D gene TRBD1, 5 bases. V was trimmed by 4 bases and J by 8 bases, leaving 12 bases between them. CDR1 SGDLS and CDR2 YYNGEE come from the germline V gene. The CDR3 has 13 residues.

The CDR3 loop is CASSRGDSRHEQYF. For the CDR3, the DNA is TGTGCCAGTAGTAGGGGCGACAGCCGGCACGAGCAGTACTTC. The V and J genes are TRBV19 and TRBJ2-7; the D gene is possibly TRBD1 (5 bases). This CDR3 has 14 amino acids. CDR1 LNHDA and CDR2 SQIVND come from the germline V gene (reference sequence). Trimming took off 4 bases at V and 5 bases at J, with 15 bases between the two ends.

V usage is TRBV28 and J usage is TRBJ1-2; weak D call: TRBD1 (6 bases). Per the germline V gene, CDR1 is MDHEN and CDR2 is SYDVKM. CDR3 length: 14 amino acids. Between the trimmed V and J ends, which lost 6 bases and 4 bases, there was a span of 15 bases. CDR3 region: CASRTNRDSYGYTF. DNA for the CDR3: TGTGCCAGCAGGACAAACAGGGATAGCTATGGCTACACCTTC.

The chain couples TRBV5-4 to TRBJ2-1, with TRBD2 identical over 7 bases. V gave up 3 bases and J gave up 7 bases; unmatched junction bases: 10. This CDR3 region has 15 residues. In germline, CDR1 is SGHNT, CDR2 YYREEE (reference sequence). CDR3 coding DNA: TGTGCCAGCAGCTCCCTAGCGGTTCAAGGGAATGAGCAGTTCTTC. Residues: CASSSLAVQGNEQFF. The entire variable domain, with the rest obtained from reference TRBV5-4 and TRBJ2-1, is as follows: ETGVTQSPTHLIKTRGQQVTLRCSSQSGHNTVSWYQQALGQGPQFIFQYYREEENGRGNFPPRFSGLQFPNYSSELNVNALELDDSALYLCASSSLAVQGNEQFFGPGTRLTVL.

J is TRBJ2-7 and V is TRBV5-4, with 14 bases matching TRBD2. The CDR3 has 15 residues. With V trimmed by 0 bases and J by 7 bases, 3 bases remained unmatched. The germline gives CDR1 SGHNT, CDR2 YYREEE (reference sequence). The CDR3 sequence: CASSLGGLAGAEQYF. DNA of the CDR3: TGTGCCAGCAGCTTGGGGGGACTAGCGGGAGCTGAGCAGTACTTC. The entire variable domain, with the rest obtained from reference TRBV5-4 and TRBJ2-7, is as follows: ETGVTQSPTHLIKTRGQQVTLRCSSQSGHNTVSWYQQALGQGPQFIFQYYREEENGRGNFPPRFSGLQFPNYSSELNVNALELDDSALYLCASSLGGLAGAEQYFGPGTRLTVT.

V usage is TRBV30 and J usage is TRBJ1-1; D is possibly TRBD1 (6 bases). The germline gives CDR1 GTSNPN, CDR2 SVGIG (reference sequence). V lost 2 bases and J 3 bases, leaving 10 bases between the germline ends. The CDR3 spans 13 residues. The CDR3 sequence: CAWSPQGYTEAFF. CDR3 in DNA: TGTGCCTGGAGTCCACAGGGATACACTGAAGCTTTCTTT.

The genes are TRBV29-1 and TRBJ2-3; 8 bases are a match to TRBD2. Germline assignment: CDR1 SQVTM and CDR2 ANQGSEA. The J segment lost 1 base and the V segment lost 7 bases, leaving 7 bases of the junction unmatched. The CDR3 is 14 residues long. CDR3 residues: CSARAGVGTDTQYF. Here the CDR3 DNA reads TGCAGCGCTAGAGCGGGAGTCGGCACAGATACGCAGTATTTT.

The chain has TRBV7-2 and TRBJ2-1; 9 bases are shared with TRBD2. From germline, CDR1 is SGHTA and CDR2 FQGNSA. This CDR3 contains 18 residues. Losses at the gene ends were 2 bases for V and 2 bases for J; bases not matched to a gene: 10. The CDR3 bases are TGTGCCAGCAGCTTAATAGCGGGAGTGGGGGGGGCCTACAATGAGCAGTTCTTC. Translating gives CASSLIAGVGGAYNEQFF. The variable domain in full, completed from reference TRBV7-2 and TRBJ2-1, reads GAGVSQSPSNKVTEKGKDVELRCDPISGHTALYWYRQSLGQGLEFLIYFQGNSAPDKSGLPSDRFSAERTGGSVSTLTIQRTQQEDSAVYLCASSLIAGVGGAYNEQFFGPGTRLTVL.

This clone was counted a few times. This sequence joins TRBV19 and TRBJ1-2, with TRBD1 matching 8 bases. Looked up from germline, CDR1 is LNHDA and CDR2 is SQIVND (reference sequence). With V trimmed by 6 bases and J by 0 bases, 3 bases remained unmatched. The CDR3 spans 14 residues. CDR3 region: CASRGTGANYGYTF. The CDR3 DNA follows: TGTGCCAGTAGGGGGACAGGAGCTAACTATGGCTACACCTTC.

The chain has TRBV24-1 and TRBJ2-4; TRBD2 might be the D (5 bases). This CDR3 spans 16 amino acids. Trimming took 4 bases from V and 1 from J, leaving 13 bases between them. Germline lookup yields CDR1 KGHDR and CDR2 SFDVKD. The CDR3 here is CATSDHGLGAKNIQYF. The CDR3 DNA reads TGTGCCACCAGTGACCATGGACTGGGGGCCAAAAACATTCAGTACTTC.

The chain has TRBV4-1 and TRBJ1-5; TRBD1 agrees at 8 bases. This CDR3 is 17 amino acids long. Looked up from germline, CDR1 is MGHRA and CDR2 is YSYEKL. The trim removed 4 bases at V and 2 bases at J, leaving 10 bases unmatched. The CDR3 DNA reads as TGCGCCAGCAGCCCTTATTCCGGACAGGGCCGCAATCAGCCCCAGCATTTT. Protein product: CASSPYSGQGRNQPQHF.

The genes are TRBV5-4 and TRBJ2-4, with a tentative D call TRBD1 (6 bases). The germline V gene has CDR1 SGHNT and CDR2 YYREEE (reference sequence). CDR3 size: 16 residues. V lost 3 bases to trimming and J lost 2 bases, with 15 bases between them. This CDR3 reads CASSSQGWGTKNIQYF. In nucleotides, the CDR3 is TGTGCCAGCAGCTCACAGGGTTGGGGGACCAAAAACATTCAGTACTTC.